Following are 13 T cell receptor beta chains from one sample sequenced in a study of T cells in localized non-small cell lung cancer. TCRdb keeps only in-frame clones here, not all; method: immunoSEQ multiplex PCR. The sample lists tens of thousands of clones; around three quarters were seen once. Source: PBMCs, taken before any cancer treatment. Every receptor here comes from a man aged 35 to 69 with stage II squamous cell lung carcinoma.

This chain connects TRBV5-1 to TRBJ2-1; 16 bases fit TRBD2. This CDR3 has 18 residues. Looked up from germline, CDR1 is SGHRS and CDR2 is YFSETQ. V was pared by 4 bases and J by 4 bases, with 8 bases of the junction left unmatched. The CDR3 DNA reads as TGCGCCAGCAGCCTAAAGGGGACTAGCGGGAGGGAGTACAATGAGCAGTTCTTC. This codes for CASSLKGTSGREYNEQFF.

The CDR3 is CASRGQPPTPQHF. CDR3 coding DNA: TGTGCCAGCAGGGGACAGCCCCCCACGCCCCAGCATTTT. The chain combines TRBV6-5 with TRBJ1-5, with TRBD1 matching 7 bases. Germline CDR1 reads MNHEY; CDR2 reads SVGAGI. V was clipped by 6 bases and J by 9 bases; unmatched bases: 8. The CDR3 consists of 13 residues.

The chain carries TRBV4-1 and TRBJ2-1, with TRBD2 as a possible D gene (6 bases). V was pared by 6 bases and J by 8 bases, with 20 bases between. CDR3 length equals 15 residues. Germline assignment: CDR1 MGHRA and CDR2 YSYEKL. The CDR3 reads CASSQTQTSLYEQFF. The DNA of the CDR3 is TGCGCCAGCAGTCAAACCCAGACTAGTTTGTATGAGCAGTTCTTC.

The genes are TRBV6-1 and TRBJ2-7, with D possibly matching TRBD1 (5 bases). V was pared by 3 bases and J by 3 bases, with 9 bases between. This CDR3 is 13 amino acids long. Germline V gene sequence: CDR1 MNHNS, CDR2 SASEGT. CDR3 protein: CASSETVVYEQYF. CDR3 in DNA: TGTGCCAGCAGTGAGACAGTTGTCTACGAGCAGTACTTC.

The genes are TRBV5-5 and TRBJ2-1, with TRBD1 matching 10 bases. Per germline, CDR1 SGHKS and CDR2 YYEKEE (reference sequence). This CDR3 has 14 amino acids. V trimming: 4 bases; J trimming: 7 bases; junction bases outside the gene matches: 5. In DNA, the CDR3 is TGTGCCAGCAGCATCATGGACAGGGGGAATGAGCAGTTCTTC. Translation: CASSIMDRGNEQFF.

The rearrangement uses TRBV5-5 and TRBJ1-5; the D is unclear. The ends were cut back, 0 bases at V and 4 bases at J, with 14 bases in the middle. In germline, CDR1 is SGHKS, CDR2 YYEKEE (reference sequence). The CDR3 extends over 16 amino acids. The CDR3 DNA sequence: TGTGCCAGCAGCTTGGACCCCGGAGTTGATAATCAGCCCCAGCATTTT. It codes for CASSLDPGVDNQPQHF.

The chain uses TRBV28 and TRBJ2-1; no reliable D call. V was shortened by 5 bases and J by 12 bases, with 14 bases between the two germline ends. The CDR3 is 12 amino acids. CDR1 MDHEN and CDR2 SYDVKM come from the germline V gene. CDR3 in amino acids: CASSTSTRAQFF. CDR3 bases: TGTGCCAGCAGTACATCAACAAGAGCGCAGTTCTTC.

Here the CDR3 reads CASSLGSNTEAFF. As DNA, the CDR3 is TGTGCCAGCAGCTTGGGATCTAACACTGAAGCTTTCTTT. V usage is TRBV5-6 and J usage is TRBJ1-1; D gene unclear. This CDR3 has 13 amino acids. The V and J ends lost 0 bases and 2 bases respectively, with 5 bases between them. Looked up from germline, CDR1 is SGHDT and CDR2 is YYEEEE.

This clone occurred a few times. The chain combines TRBV19 with TRBJ2-1; perhaps D is TRBD1 or TRBD2 (5 bases each). The CDR3 contains 15 residues. Deletions cut 4 bases from V and 1 base from J, with 11 bases between. The germline V gene has CDR1 LNHDA and CDR2 SQIVND (reference sequence). The CDR3 DNA is TGTGCCAGTAGTACGGGGACGGTATCCTACAATGAGCAGTTCTTC. It is translated as CASSTGTVSYNEQFF.

The chain uses TRBV28 and TRBJ2-3, with D tentatively TRBD1 (5 bases). Germline V lookup: CDR1 MDHEN, CDR2 SYDVKM. This CDR3 is built from 16 residues. The V and J ends lost 2 bases and 1 base respectively, with 13 bases between them. The DNA for the CDR3 is TGTGCCAGCAGTTTAATTGGGGCCGTCGGCACAGATACGCAGTATTTT. Translating gives CASSLIGAVGTDTQYF.

The chain links TRBV4-3 to TRBJ1-5; D not resolved. CDR1 and CDR2 (germline): LGHNA, YSLEER. Trimming removed 0 bases at V and 3 bases at J, with 9 bases between. The CDR3 is made up of 15 amino acids. The chain's CDR3 is CASSQDTGYNQPQHF. Written as DNA, the CDR3 is TGCGCCAGCAGCCAAGATACGGGGTACAATCAGCCCCAGCATTTT.

This clone was counted a few times. The chain employs TRBV5-1 and TRBJ1-6; possibly TRBD1 for D (5 bases). Germline assignment: CDR1 SGHRS and CDR2 YFSETQ. V lost 0 bases to trimming and J lost 10 bases, with 11 bases between them. This CDR3 has 14 residues. The CDR3 bases are TGCGCCAGCAGCTTGGACCCGAAGGGGTCACCCCTCCACTTT. This codes for CASSLDPKGSPLHF.

This clone appeared once. This chain uses TRBV6-6 with TRBJ2-7; D is ambiguous. Germline CDR1 and CDR2: MNHNY and SVGAGI (reference sequence). Trimming pared 0 bases from V and 6 bases from J, leaving 9 bases between. The CDR3 loop spans 13 amino acids. The CDR3 nucleotides read TGTGCCAGCAGTTACTCGACCCGTCCCGAGCAGTACTTC. This sequence encodes CASSYSTRPEQYF.